The next 7 T cell receptor beta chains were all read from a single sample in a study of T-cell reconstitution after alpha-beta-depleted transplantation in children. The TCRbeta library incorporated unique molecular identifiers. MiXCR, applied by TCRdb to the PCR reads, yields one record per CDR3 protein. The table lists more than 400,000 distinct CDR3 sequences, about 45% of them singletons, with 25% to 30% in the top ten. The starting material was PBMCs, obtained before TCRalphabeta/CD19-depleted stem cell transplant. These receptors all stem from a girl aged 2 to 10 with aplastic anemia, due to receive a stem cell transplant.

CDR3 amino acids: CSVEETSGTTQYF. DNA for the CDR3: TGCAGCGTTGAAGAGACTAGCGGGACTACGCAGTATTTT. The chain recombines TRBV29-1 with TRBJ2-3; 11 bases fit TRBD2. Looked up from germline, CDR1 is SQVTM and CDR2 is ANQGSEA. This CDR3 has 13 amino acids. Trimming removed 0 bases from V and 8 bases from J; junction bases left unmatched: 1.

Turning to this clonotype: Given a much more abundant clone one base away, this may be a read error. J is TRBJ2-7 and V is TRBV20-1; tentatively, D is TRBD2 (6 bases). Trimming took 4 bases from V and 1 from J, leaving 14 bases between them. The germline V gene has CDR1 DFQATT and CDR2 SNEGSKA (reference sequence). This CDR3 comprises 14 residues. The chain's CDR3 is CSATTSSASYEQYF. The CDR3 nucleotides are TGCAGTGCTACCACTAGCAGTGCTTCCTACGAGCAGTACTTC.

A note on this clonotype: A much larger clone differs from this one at a single base, so this may be a read error. The CDR3 spells CSVERGIETQYF. The CDR3 region has the DNA TGCAGCGTTGAGCGGGGAATTGAGACCCAGTACTTC. This chain uses TRBV29-1 with TRBJ2-5, with D possibly TRBD2 on 6 matching bases. From germline, CDR1 is SQVTM and CDR2 ANQGSEA. Trimming took off 3 bases at V and 5 bases at J, with 10 bases between the two ends. CDR3 length: 12 residues.

This clonotype was detected many times. This rearrangement joins TRBV5-1 to TRBJ2-3, with 8 bases aligning to TRBD2. The CDR3 extends over 15 amino acids. Trimming at V came to 0 bases and at J to 4 bases, leaving 4 bases not matched to a gene. CDR1 is SGHRS and CDR2 is YFSETQ in the germline V gene. The CDR3 region has the DNA TGCGCCAGCAGCTTGGAAGCGGGAGCAGCAGATACGCAGTATTTT. Protein: CASSLEAGAADTQYF.

This rearrangement joins TRBV6-5 to TRBJ2-1; possibly TRBD2 for D (6 bases). Germline V gene data show CDR1 as MNHEY and CDR2 as SVGAGI. The CDR3 is made up of 16 amino acids. V was shortened by 4 bases and J by 7 bases, with 20 bases between the two germline ends. CDR3 in DNA: TGTGCCAGCAGTTCCTCACTGACTCCCCGGGGGAATGAGCAGTTCTTC. This gives the protein CASSSSLTPRGNEQFF.

The gene calls are TRBV28 and TRBJ2-1; D ambiguous. This CDR3 has 15 amino acids. CDR1 and CDR2 from the germline V gene are MDHEN and SYDVKM. V dropped 3 bases and J dropped 5 bases, with 14 bases sitting between them. CDR3 DNA: TGTGCCAGCAGTTTTTTGCGCCGGGCCCACAATGAGCAGTTCTTC. This translates into CASSFLRRAHNEQFF. The full variable domain, its missing parts supplied by reference TRBV28 and TRBJ2-1, is DVKVTQSSRYLVKRTGEKVFLECVQDMDHENMFWYRQDPGLGLRLIYFSYDVKMKEKGDIPEGYSVSREKKERFSLILESASTNQTSMYLCASSFLRRAHNEQFFGPGTRLTVL.

This clonotype was detected only once. The chain employs TRBV20-1 and TRBJ2-4; 9 bases match TRBD2. V lost 7 bases and J lost 0; bases outside the gene matches: 13. Germline assignment: CDR1 DFQATT and CDR2 SNEGSKA (reference sequence). The CDR3 length is 17 residues. CDR3 region: CSVLGASGVGAKNIQYF. For the CDR3, the DNA is TGCAGTGTCCTCGGGGCTAGCGGGGTTGGAGCCAAAAACATTCAGTACTTC.